The 30 T cell receptor beta chains presented below share a single source sample, sequenced in a study of read filtering for tumor transcriptome and immune sequencing. From around 0.4 ug of RNA, a library with molecular barcoded alpha/delta and beta/gamma adaptors was made. Via MiXCR, TCRdb re-called the reads, giving one row per CDR3 protein. There are 30,000 to 40,000 distinct CDR3 sequences in the sample; about 13% occur only once, and around 6.5% lies in the top ten. Material: a population of CD138-negative cells sorted from bone marrow. The receptor source for this set is a donor at least 40 years old with multiple myeloma.

This clonotype was recorded at least ten times. The chain couples TRBV5-1 to TRBJ1-2, with 10 positions matching TRBD1. Germline CDR1 SGHRS, CDR2 YFSETQ. V was clipped by 4 bases and J by 0 bases; unmatched bases: 6. The CDR3 consists of 16 residues. CDR3 sequence reads: CASSPSGQGANYGYTF. CDR3 sequence (DNA): TGCGCCAGCAGCCCCTCAGGACAGGGGGCTAACTATGGCTACACCTTC.

This clonotype was counted many times. The rearrangement links TRBV15 to TRBJ1-1; tentative D call: TRBD1 (6 bases). Deletions cut 0 bases from V and 1 base from J, with 9 bases between. This CDR3 is 15 amino acids long. Germline assignment: CDR1 LNHNV and CDR2 YYDKDF (reference sequence). This chain's CDR3 is CATSRDQGGNTEAFF. CDR3 nucleotide sequence: TGTGCCACCAGCAGAGATCAAGGGGGGAACACTGAAGCTTTCTTT.

Note on this clonotype: At one end the junction does not follow the germline gene, possibly because of a read error. The rearrangement links TRBV7-6 to TRBJ1-6; TRBD1 matches 8 bases. Judging by the DNA end, TRBJ1-1 fits better; the J call may be wrong. Germline V gene sequence: CDR1 SGHVS, CDR2 FNYEAQ. The CDR3 spans 18 residues. CDR3 sequence reads: CANSLSRPGGLVSTEAFF. For the CDR3, the DNA is TGTGCCAACAGCTTGTCGAGGCCAGGGGGCCTTGTGAGCACTGAAGCTTTCTTT.

The V gene is TRBV20-1, the J gene TRBJ2-2, with 9 nucleotides matching TRBD1. CDR3 size: 17 residues. Germline-derived CDR1 and CDR2 are DFQATT and SNEGSKA (reference sequence). V shed 1 base and J 2 bases; nucleotides not matched to a gene: 8. The CDR3 region has the DNA TGCAGTGCTAGAGCTCTCAGGGGACAGGGAAACACCGGGGAGCTGTTTTTT. Residues: CSARALRGQGNTGELFF.

The table lists this clonotype with many counts. This chain joins TRBV30 and TRBJ1-5; D is unclear. CDR1 and CDR2 from the germline V gene are GTSNPN and SVGIG (reference sequence). The V end was cut by 0 bases, the J end by 9 bases, with 9 bases between. The CDR3 spans 12 residues. This CDR3 is CAWSVGPGPQHF. The CDR3 DNA reads as TGTGCCTGGAGTGTCGGGCCGGGGCCCCAGCATTTT. Looking up the rest from reference TRBV30 and TRBJ1-5 gives the full variable domain: SQTIHQWPATLVQPVGSPLSLECTVEGTSNPNLYWYRQAAGRGLQLLFYSVGIGQISSEVPQNLSASRPQDRQFILSSKKLLLSDSGFYLCAWSVGPGPQHFGDGTRLSIL.

This clonotype was recorded once. The junction does not match germline at one end; this may be a read error. The chain links TRBV20-1 to TRBJ1-5; D ambiguous. CDR1 is DFQATT and CDR2 is SNEGSKA in the germline V gene (reference sequence). CDR3 length equals 15 residues. The CDR3 region is CCARVPDYSNQPQHF. CDR3 DNA: TGCTGTGCTAGAGTACCAGATTATAGCAATCAGCCCCAGCATTTT.

Turning to this clonotype: A far larger clone is just one base off, so this is likely a read error. This chain links TRBV4-2 with TRBJ2-6; either TRBD1 or TRBD2 may supply D (5 bases each). CDR1 and CDR2 (germline): LGHNA, YNFKEQ. The CDR3 consists of 19 residues. CDR3: CASSPNTGQTVSVANVLTF. The CDR3 DNA follows: TGCGCCAGCAGCCCCAATACGGGGCAAACCGTCTCTGTGGCCAACGTCCTGACTTTC.

This clonotype has a count of ten or more. V usage is TRBV11-3 and J usage is TRBJ2-5, with TRBD2 matching over 8 bases. CDR1 SGHNT and CDR2 YENEEA come from the germline V gene. Unmatched junction bases numbered 7, after V lost 5 bases and J lost 2 bases. The CDR3 is made up of 15 amino acids. As DNA, the CDR3 is TGTGCCAGCAGCCCAAGACTAGCGCTACAAGAGACCCAGTACTTC. Its translation is CASSPRLALQETQYF. The whole variable domain, filled in from reference TRBV11-3 and TRBJ2-5, reads EAGVVQSPRYKIIEKKQPVAFWCNPISGHNTLYWYLQNLGQGPELLIRYENEEAVDDSQLPKDRFSAERLKGVDSTLKIQPAELGDSAVYLCASSPRLALQETQYFGPGTRLLVL.

This clonotype was seen ten or more times. This chain connects TRBV12-3 or TRBV12-4 to TRBJ1-1, with no clear D. The CDR3 covers 14 residues. V was cut by 3 bases and J by 1 base, with 9 bases left in between. CDR3 DNA sequence: TGTGCCAGCAGTTTTCGGGCGAGGAACACTGAAGCTTTCTTT. Its translation: CASSFRARNTEAFF.

CDR3 loop: CASSFLQGSENTIYF. The CDR3 DNA reads as TGCGCCAGCAGCTTCCTCCAGGGTTCGGAAAACACCATATATTTT. The chain carries TRBV5-1 and TRBJ1-3; D is possibly TRBD1 (5 bases). V dropped 2 bases and J dropped 6 bases, with 15 bases sitting between them. CDR1 and CDR2 (germline): SGHRS, YFSETQ. This CDR3 spans 15 amino acids.

The chain is built from TRBV27 and TRBJ1-1, with D unresolved. V was cut by 6 bases and J by 6 bases, with 20 bases left in between. Germline V lookup: CDR1 MNHEY, CDR2 SMNVEV (reference sequence). There are 15 residues in the CDR3. CDR3 protein: CASSSRGGWLAEAFF. The CDR3 region has the DNA TGTGCCAGCAGCTCCCGCGGAGGGTGGCTTGCTGAAGCTTTCTTT.

A few counts support this clonotype. A much more abundant neighbour one base away suggests this may be a read error. This rearrangement joins TRBV28 to TRBJ2-2, with D tentatively TRBD1 (6 bases). The CDR3 length is 15 residues. Germline V lookup: CDR1 MDHEN, CDR2 SYDVKM. CDR3 nucleotide sequence: TGTGTCAGCAGTTTACCGCTAACAGGGACCGGGGAGCTGTTTTTT. Amino acids: CVSSLPLTGTGELFF.

This clonotype appeared many times. The rearrangement joins TRBV6-2 or TRBV6-3 to TRBJ1-5; possible D gene TRBD1, 6 bases. V lost 5 bases and J lost 4, with 15 bases in between. CDR1 and CDR2 (germline): MNHEY, SVGEGT. The CDR3 is made up of 15 amino acids. The CDR3 DNA reads as TGTGCCAGCAGTCAATGGACAGTCAAAAATCAGCCCCAGCATTTT. Translated, it gives CASSQWTVKNQPQHF.

This clonotype was observed a handful of times. It may be a read error: a sequence one base away is much more abundant. Given the absence of the conserved phenylalanine or tryptophan at the CDR3 end, a read error is likely. The chain recombines TRBV15 with TRBJ1-2, with a weak D call TRBD1 (5 bases). The CDR3 loop spans 14 amino acids. V was clipped by 1 base and J by 8 bases, with 14 bases between them. Germline CDR1 LNHNV, CDR2 YYDKDF (reference sequence). For the CDR3, the DNA is TGTGCCACCAGCAGAGGGGGAGGGGTAGGAGGCTACACCCTC. This sequence encodes CATSRGGGVGGYTL.

Comment on this clonotype: A read error likely explains this, since a far larger clone differs by one base. The rearrangement uses TRBV20-1 and TRBJ2-7; 13 positions agree with TRBD2. CDR3 size: 15 residues. Per the germline V gene, CDR1 is DFQATT and CDR2 is SNEGSKA (reference sequence). V dropped 5 bases and J dropped 7; count of bases not matched to a gene: 11. The CDR3 region is CSAETSGRTYNEQYF. The CDR3 region has the DNA TGCAGTGCTGAGACTAGCGGGAGGACCTACAATGAGCAGTACTTC.

A note on this clonotype: As the CDR3 is not closed by the conserved phenylalanine or tryptophan, this likely results from a read error. The chain uses TRBV7-9 and TRBJ2-7; TRBD1 matches at 7 bases. This CDR3 is built from 14 residues. CDR1 is SEHNR and CDR2 is FQNEAQ in the germline V gene (reference sequence). With V trimmed by 4 bases and J by 3 bases, 6 bases remained unmatched. The CDR3 region is CASSSRTGHYEQYL. The DNA for the CDR3 is TGTGCCAGCAGCTCGAGGACAGGCCACTACGAGCAGTACCTC.

This clonotype was recorded at least ten times. V and J are TRBV12-3 or TRBV12-4 and TRBJ1-1; D gene unclear. Trimming cost V 3 bases and J 6 bases, with 11 bases left between them. CDR3 length equals 13 residues. CDR3: CASSLEVLAEAFF. CDR3 in DNA: TGTGCCAGCAGTTTGGAGGTCCTGGCTGAAGCTTTCTTT.

The sample holds many counts of this clonotype. This chain links TRBV12-3 or TRBV12-4 with TRBJ1-5; 8 nucleotides align to TRBD1. V was clipped by 5 bases and J by 3 bases; unmatched bases: 3. This CDR3 spans 14 amino acids. The CDR3 DNA reads as TGTGCCAGCAGTGGGCAGGGGGCCAATCAGCCCCAGCATTTT. This sequence encodes CASSGQGANQPQHF.

V and J are TRBV7-9 and TRBJ1-5; 10 nucleotides agree with TRBD1. The CDR3 consists of 13 residues. Germline assignment: CDR1 SEHNR and CDR2 FQNEAQ (reference sequence). J was trimmed by 6 bases and V by 5 bases; bases with no gene match: 1. The CDR3 reads CASSRDRGQPQHF. Here the CDR3 DNA reads TGTGCCAGCAGCCGGGACAGGGGTCAGCCCCAGCATTTT. The full variable domain, rest sourced from reference TRBV7-9 and TRBJ1-5, is DTGVSQNPRHKITKRGQNVTFRCDPISEHNRLYWYRQTLGQGPEFLTYFQNEAQLEKSRLLSDRFSAERPKGSFSTLEIQRTEQGDSAMYLCASSRDRGQPQHFGDGTRLSIL.

This clonotype was seen at least ten times. A much larger clone differs by one base, so this may be a read error. The rearrangement uses TRBV5-1 and TRBJ2-1; 7 bases agree with TRBD1. The CDR3 sequence is 15 residues long. In germline, CDR1 is SGHRS, CDR2 YFSETQ. The CDR3 DNA sequence: TGCGCCAGCAGCTCACCCAACAGGGGAAGGGATGAGCAGTCCTTC. Translating gives CASSSPNRGRDEQSF.

This chain connects TRBV24-1 to TRBJ2-5, with D perhaps being TRBD1 or TRBD2 (6 bases each). The germline V and J ends were trimmed by 1 base and 7 bases, with 18 bases remaining between them. Per the germline V gene, CDR1 is KGHDR and CDR2 is SFDVKD. The CDR3 covers 16 residues. CDR3 DNA sequence: TGTGCCACCAGTGATTTCGAAACCAGGGGAGGAGTGACCCAGTACTTC. This gives the protein CATSDFETRGGVTQYF.

This clonotype was counted ten times or more. The V call is TRBV5-1, the J call TRBJ2-7, with D hard to call. The length of the CDR3 is 13 residues. Germline loops: CDR1 SGHRS, CDR2 YFSETQ. Between the trimmed V and J ends, which lost 5 bases and 6 bases, there was a span of 15 bases. The DNA of the CDR3 is TGCGCCAGCAGGAGGAGTACGCCCGGCGAGCAGTACTTC. Translating it yields CASRRSTPGEQYF.

In this sample, this clonotype turned up many times. The V and J genes are TRBV5-1 and TRBJ2-4; D ambiguous. Trimming took off 1 base at V and 1 base at J, with 9 bases between the two ends. Germline assignment: CDR1 SGHRS and CDR2 YFSETQ. This CDR3 contains 15 residues. The CDR3 loop reads CASSLLERAKNIQYF. CDR3 coding DNA: TGCGCCAGCAGCTTGCTAGAGAGGGCCAAAAACATTCAGTACTTC.

Regarding this clonotype: The junction does not match germline at one end; this may be a read error. The J gene is TRBJ1-1, the V gene TRBV7-8, with D possibly TRBD1 on 5 matching bases. The CDR3 runs 13 residues. Germline V gene sequence: CDR1 SGHVS, CDR2 FQNEAQ. CDR3 residues: CASSPTANAEAFF. The CDR3, as DNA: TGTGCCAGCAGCCCGACAGCGAACGCTGAAGCTTTCTTT.

This clonotype was seen many times. V is TRBV5-1 and J is TRBJ1-4; D is perhaps TRBD1 (6 bases). The germline V gene encodes CDR1 SGHRS and CDR2 YFSETQ. V was clipped by 0 bases and J by 7 bases, with 13 bases between them. The CDR3 covers 15 residues. The chain's CDR3 is CASSLEGRGVEKLFF. CDR3 in DNA: TGCGCCAGCAGCTTGGAAGGCAGGGGAGTTGAAAAACTGTTTTTT. Full variable domain (missing parts from reference TRBV5-1 and TRBJ1-4): KAGVTQTPRYLIKTRGQQVTLSCSPISGHRSVSWYQQTPGQGLQFLFEYFSETQRNKGNFPGRFSGRQFSNSRSEMNVSTLELGDSALYLCASSLEGRGVEKLFFGSGTQLSVL.

Many counts were recorded for this clonotype. V and J are TRBV29-1 and TRBJ2-1; 10 nucleotides agree with TRBD2. The germline V gene encodes CDR1 SQVTM and CDR2 ANQGSEA. CDR3 size: 15 residues. V shed 8 bases, J shed 8 bases, and the junction held 15 bases outside the gene matches. The DNA of the CDR3 is TGCAGCCCGATCGCCCATAGCGGGGGGTCATATGAGCAGTTCTTC. Translated: CSPIAHSGGSYEQFF.

This clonotype showed up many times. The chain is built from TRBV20-1 and TRBJ2-5, with 11 positions matching TRBD2. V trimming: 0 bases; J trimming: 5 bases; junction bases outside the gene matches: 2. The CDR3 contains 14 residues. Per germline, CDR1 DFQATT and CDR2 SNEGSKA (reference sequence). CDR3 region: CSARDRLAGETQYF. The CDR3 nucleotides are TGCAGTGCTAGAGACCGACTAGCGGGGGAGACCCAGTACTTC.

Worth noting for this clonotype: The CDR3 does not close with the conserved phenylalanine or tryptophan, likely indicating a read error. J is TRBJ2-1 and V is TRBV12-3 or TRBV12-4; TRBD2 matches at 8 bases. This CDR3 spans 16 amino acids. J was trimmed by 4 bases and V by 7 bases; bases with no gene match: 12. For the CDR3, the DNA is TGTGCCAGCATGTGGACCGGGACTAGAAAGTACAATGAGCAGTTCTTG. Amino acid sequence: CASMWTGTRKYNEQFL.

This clonotype has a count of ten or more. The CDR3 sequence: CASSQTGTGRNEQFF. CDR3 DNA sequence: TGTGCCAGCAGCCAAACCGGGACAGGGAGAAATGAGCAGTTCTTC. The chain has TRBV3-1 and TRBJ2-1, with TRBD1 matching 9 bases. Per the germline V gene, CDR1 is LGHDT and CDR2 is YNNKEL (reference sequence). The V segment lost 2 bases and the J segment 7 bases; nucleotides outside the gene matches: 6. The CDR3 has 15 residues.

This clonotype was observed many times. V gene TRBV6-1 combines with J gene TRBJ2-1; TRBD2 might be the D (7 bases). Germline CDR1 reads MNHNS; CDR2 reads SASEGT. This CDR3 has 16 residues. Trimming left V 5 bases short and J 1 base short, with 15 bases between. The CDR3 protein is CASSRGGVGSYNEQFF. Written as DNA, the CDR3 is TGTGCCAGCAGTAGGGGGGGAGTTGGGTCCTACAATGAGCAGTTCTTC.